This passage covers 15 T cell receptor beta chains from one sample sequenced in a study of early T cells in non-severe SARS-CoV-2 infection. TCRdb re-derived calls from the 5' RACE reads in MiXCR, one entry per CDR3 protein. Among over 50,000 distinct CDR3 sequences, approximately 8% were seen once, and the ten largest hold roughly 4%. What was sequenced was whole blood. The receptors here all came from an adult who was a healthcare worker with PCR-confirmed SARS-CoV-2 infection or an uninfected control (not recorded which).

This clonotype was picked up many times. This chain links TRBV11-2 with TRBJ2-3, with TRBD2 matching 11 bases. Germline trimming cut 4 bases from V and 2 bases from J; bases unmatched to any gene: 5. CDR3 size: 16 residues. CDR1 is SGHAT, CDR2 FQNNGV, per germline. Here the CDR3 DNA reads TGTGCCAGCAGCTCCCCTAGCGGGGGGTACACAGATACGCAGTATTTT. Translating it yields CASSSPSGGYTDTQYF.

V is TRBV3-1 and J is TRBJ1-3; D unclear. V was trimmed by 3 bases and J by 2 bases, leaving 5 bases between them. The CDR3 totals 13 residues. Germline CDR1 reads LGHDT; CDR2 reads YNNKEL (reference sequence). CDR3 residues: CASSHETGNTIYF. The CDR3 DNA reads as TGTGCCAGCAGCCATGAGACTGGAAACACCATATATTTT.

The chain is built from TRBV12-5 and TRBJ2-1; the match to TRBD2 covers 12 bases. CDR1 is LGHNT, CDR2 FRNRAP, per germline. The CDR3 covers 18 residues. V lost 2 bases to trimming and J lost 0 bases; unmatched junction nucleotides: 5. The CDR3 bases are TGTGCTAGTGGTTTGAGCCCGACTAGCGGGAGCTCCTACAATGAGCAGTTCTTC. Protein sequence: CASGLSPTSGSSYNEQFF.

This clonotype was detected ten times or more. The CDR3 protein is CAISESQVYSNQPQHF. As DNA, the CDR3 is TGTGCCATCAGTGAGTCCCAGGTGTATAGCAATCAGCCCCAGCATTTT. The rearrangement joins TRBV10-3 to TRBJ1-5; D not certain. V dropped 0 bases and J dropped 0 bases, with 9 bases sitting between them. This CDR3 spans 16 amino acids. From germline, CDR1 is ENHRY and CDR2 SYGVKD.

This clonotype was recorded a few times. The chain couples TRBV18 to TRBJ2-5; D not resolved. V lost 10 bases to trimming and J lost 2 bases, with 17 bases between them. The CDR3 covers 14 residues. CDR1 is KGHSH, CDR2 LQKENI, per germline. Written as DNA, the CDR3 is TGTGCCACTTCGGACGAAATAACACAAGAGACCCAGTACTTC. This encodes CATSDEITQETQYF.

This clonotype was counted only a few times. The chain recombines TRBV5-5 with TRBJ2-5; 7 bases match TRBD1. From germline, CDR1 is SGHKS and CDR2 YYEKEE (reference sequence). J lost 4 bases, V lost 2 bases, and 8 bases had no gene match. This CDR3 has 15 residues. The CDR3 sequence is CASSFHRGKGETQYF. CDR3 coding DNA: TGTGCCAGCAGCTTCCACAGGGGAAAGGGAGAGACCCAGTACTTC.

V usage is TRBV19 and J usage is TRBJ1-3; D not resolved. Germline assignment: CDR1 LNHDA and CDR2 SQIVND (reference sequence). The CDR3 covers 13 residues. Trimming cost V 6 bases and J 0 bases, with 6 bases left between them. As DNA, the CDR3 is TGTGCCAGTAGGGGCCTCTCTGGAAACACCATATATTTT. Translated: CASRGLSGNTIYF.

This clonotype was observed a handful of times. The CDR3 is CASSGWDSGNTIYF. The CDR3 nucleotides read TGTGCCAGCAGTGGATGGGACTCTGGAAACACCATATATTTT. The rearrangement uses TRBV6-1 and TRBJ1-3; D is uncertain. This CDR3 spans 14 amino acids. Germline V gene lookup returns CDR1 MNHNS and CDR2 SASEGT. V gave up 4 bases and J gave up 0 bases, with 7 bases separating them.

This clonotype occurred a few times. The rearrangement links TRBV11-2 to TRBJ2-7, with 9 positions matching TRBD1. The CDR3 totals 12 residues. With 6 bases clipped from V and 6 bases from J, the junction kept 3 bases outside the gene matches. From germline, CDR1 is SGHAT and CDR2 FQNNGV. CDR3 sequence reads: CASRGDRAEQYF. The CDR3 DNA reads TGTGCCAGCAGGGGGGACAGGGCCGAGCAGTACTTC.

This clonotype was observed at least ten times. The chain is built from TRBV20-1 and TRBJ2-1; 8 positions match TRBD2. Germline CDR1 reads DFQATT; CDR2 reads SNEGSKA (reference sequence). The CDR3 has 15 amino acids. Germline trimming cut 3 bases from V and 6 bases from J; bases unmatched to any gene: 10. Here the CDR3 reads CSARVLAELINEQFF. The CDR3 region has the DNA TGCAGTGCTAGGGTACTAGCGGAACTAATCAATGAGCAGTTCTTC.

CDR3 protein: CATSDTDNEQFF. DNA of the CDR3: TGTGCCACCAGTGACACAGACAATGAGCAGTTCTTC. The chain uses TRBV24-1 and TRBJ2-1; no clear D. Deletions cut 4 bases from V and 5 bases from J, with 5 bases between. This CDR3 comprises 12 residues. In germline, CDR1 is KGHDR, CDR2 SFDVKD.

This clonotype was seen more than once but under ten times. The chain has TRBV30 and TRBJ1-3; D remains ambiguous. The germline V gene has CDR1 GTSNPN and CDR2 SVGIG (reference sequence). The CDR3 runs 15 residues. V dropped 0 bases and J dropped 4 bases, with 13 bases sitting between them. Written as DNA, the CDR3 is TGTGCCTGGAGTGTACGACGGGAGCCCGGAAACACCATATATTTT. Translation: CAWSVRREPGNTIYF.

This clonotype was seen many times. The genes are TRBV18 and TRBJ1-3; TRBD1 might be the D (6 bases). The CDR3 covers 15 residues. Germline V gene sequence: CDR1 KGHSH, CDR2 LQKENI. Trimming took 0 bases from V and 2 from J, leaving 8 bases between them. The CDR3 sequence is CASSPPGATGNTIYF. The CDR3 DNA is TGTGCCAGCTCACCACCGGGGGCCACTGGAAACACCATATATTTT. The variable domain in full, with the rest retrieved from reference TRBV18 and TRBJ1-3, is NAGVMQNPRHLVRRRGQEARLRCSPMKGHSHVYWYRQLPEEGLKFMVYLQKENIIDESGMPKERFSAEFPKEGPSILRIQQVVRGDSAAYFCASSPPGATGNTIYFGEGSWLTVV.

This clonotype was counted many times. V gene TRBV29-1 combines with J gene TRBJ2-1, with 7 bases lining up with TRBD2. Germline CDR1 SQVTM, CDR2 ANQGSEA. V lost 2 bases and J lost 8; bases outside the gene matches: 6. The CDR3 extends over 13 amino acids. The CDR3 DNA is TGCAGCGTTGAACATGGGGGGGTCGATGAGCAGTTCTTC. Its translation: CSVEHGGVDEQFF.

CDR3 residues: CASSQDYRGKAFF. In DNA form, the CDR3 reads TGCGCCAGCAGCCAAGATTATAGGGGCAAGGCTTTCTTT. V and J are TRBV4-1 and TRBJ1-1, with a possible D match to TRBD1 (5 bases). Looked up from germline, CDR1 is MGHRA and CDR2 is YSYEKL. The V gene lost 0 bases and the J gene lost 11 bases, with 13 bases spanning the gap. The CDR3 extends over 13 amino acids.